The source of this TCR beta chain is a study of siplizumab effects on memory and regulatory T cells. The study's findings and limits: Naive or memory phenotype assignment was not possible for roughly 80-97% of proliferating CD4+ or CD8+ clones.

This CDR3 has 14 residues. From germline, CDR1 is SGHDT and CDR2 YYEEEE. Between the trimmed V and J ends, which lost 0 bases and 7 bases, there was a span of 14 bases. Here immunoSEQ multiplex PCR was the method, and the copy in TCRdb shows in-frame clones only, minus some. Of over 100,000 clones in the sample, over 90% are singletons; the top ten hold roughly 0.59%. Note on this clone: Its antigen is currently unknown.

The chain is built from TRBV5-6 and TRBJ2-7; D remains ambiguous. The source material was Tregs sorted from blood. The sequence derives from a human donor in good health. This CDR3 reads CASSLASGRREQYF. CDR3 DNA sequence: TGTGCCAGCAGCTTGGCGTCGGGTCGGAGAGAGCAGTACTTC.